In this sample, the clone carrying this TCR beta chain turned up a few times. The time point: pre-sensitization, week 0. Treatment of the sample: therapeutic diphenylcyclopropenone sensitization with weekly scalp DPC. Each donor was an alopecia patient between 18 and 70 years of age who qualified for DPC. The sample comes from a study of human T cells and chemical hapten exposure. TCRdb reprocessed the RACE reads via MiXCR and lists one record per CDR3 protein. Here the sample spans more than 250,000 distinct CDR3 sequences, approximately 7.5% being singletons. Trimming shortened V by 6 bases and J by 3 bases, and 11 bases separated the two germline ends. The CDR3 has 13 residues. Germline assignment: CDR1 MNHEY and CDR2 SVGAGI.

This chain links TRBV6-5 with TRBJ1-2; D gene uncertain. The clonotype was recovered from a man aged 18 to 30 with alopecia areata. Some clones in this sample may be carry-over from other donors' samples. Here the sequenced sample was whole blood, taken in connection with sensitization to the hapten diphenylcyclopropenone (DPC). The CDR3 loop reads CASSWGKDYGYTF. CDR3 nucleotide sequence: TGTGCCAGCAGCTGGGGAAAGGACTATGGCTACACCTTC.